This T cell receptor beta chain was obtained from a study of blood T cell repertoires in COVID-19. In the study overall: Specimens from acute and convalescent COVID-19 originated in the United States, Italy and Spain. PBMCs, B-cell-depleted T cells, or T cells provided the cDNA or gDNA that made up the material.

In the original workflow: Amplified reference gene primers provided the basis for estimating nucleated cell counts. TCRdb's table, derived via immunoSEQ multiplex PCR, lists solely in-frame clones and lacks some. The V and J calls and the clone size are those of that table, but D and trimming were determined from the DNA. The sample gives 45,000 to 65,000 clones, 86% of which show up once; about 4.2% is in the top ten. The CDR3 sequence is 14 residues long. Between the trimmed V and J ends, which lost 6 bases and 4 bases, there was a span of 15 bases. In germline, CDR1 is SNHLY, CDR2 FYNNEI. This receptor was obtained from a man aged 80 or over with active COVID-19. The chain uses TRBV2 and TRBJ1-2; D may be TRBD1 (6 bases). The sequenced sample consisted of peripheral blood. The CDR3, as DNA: TGTGCCAGCAGCAAACGACAGGAGTCCTATGGCTACACCTTC. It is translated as CASSKRQESYGYTF.